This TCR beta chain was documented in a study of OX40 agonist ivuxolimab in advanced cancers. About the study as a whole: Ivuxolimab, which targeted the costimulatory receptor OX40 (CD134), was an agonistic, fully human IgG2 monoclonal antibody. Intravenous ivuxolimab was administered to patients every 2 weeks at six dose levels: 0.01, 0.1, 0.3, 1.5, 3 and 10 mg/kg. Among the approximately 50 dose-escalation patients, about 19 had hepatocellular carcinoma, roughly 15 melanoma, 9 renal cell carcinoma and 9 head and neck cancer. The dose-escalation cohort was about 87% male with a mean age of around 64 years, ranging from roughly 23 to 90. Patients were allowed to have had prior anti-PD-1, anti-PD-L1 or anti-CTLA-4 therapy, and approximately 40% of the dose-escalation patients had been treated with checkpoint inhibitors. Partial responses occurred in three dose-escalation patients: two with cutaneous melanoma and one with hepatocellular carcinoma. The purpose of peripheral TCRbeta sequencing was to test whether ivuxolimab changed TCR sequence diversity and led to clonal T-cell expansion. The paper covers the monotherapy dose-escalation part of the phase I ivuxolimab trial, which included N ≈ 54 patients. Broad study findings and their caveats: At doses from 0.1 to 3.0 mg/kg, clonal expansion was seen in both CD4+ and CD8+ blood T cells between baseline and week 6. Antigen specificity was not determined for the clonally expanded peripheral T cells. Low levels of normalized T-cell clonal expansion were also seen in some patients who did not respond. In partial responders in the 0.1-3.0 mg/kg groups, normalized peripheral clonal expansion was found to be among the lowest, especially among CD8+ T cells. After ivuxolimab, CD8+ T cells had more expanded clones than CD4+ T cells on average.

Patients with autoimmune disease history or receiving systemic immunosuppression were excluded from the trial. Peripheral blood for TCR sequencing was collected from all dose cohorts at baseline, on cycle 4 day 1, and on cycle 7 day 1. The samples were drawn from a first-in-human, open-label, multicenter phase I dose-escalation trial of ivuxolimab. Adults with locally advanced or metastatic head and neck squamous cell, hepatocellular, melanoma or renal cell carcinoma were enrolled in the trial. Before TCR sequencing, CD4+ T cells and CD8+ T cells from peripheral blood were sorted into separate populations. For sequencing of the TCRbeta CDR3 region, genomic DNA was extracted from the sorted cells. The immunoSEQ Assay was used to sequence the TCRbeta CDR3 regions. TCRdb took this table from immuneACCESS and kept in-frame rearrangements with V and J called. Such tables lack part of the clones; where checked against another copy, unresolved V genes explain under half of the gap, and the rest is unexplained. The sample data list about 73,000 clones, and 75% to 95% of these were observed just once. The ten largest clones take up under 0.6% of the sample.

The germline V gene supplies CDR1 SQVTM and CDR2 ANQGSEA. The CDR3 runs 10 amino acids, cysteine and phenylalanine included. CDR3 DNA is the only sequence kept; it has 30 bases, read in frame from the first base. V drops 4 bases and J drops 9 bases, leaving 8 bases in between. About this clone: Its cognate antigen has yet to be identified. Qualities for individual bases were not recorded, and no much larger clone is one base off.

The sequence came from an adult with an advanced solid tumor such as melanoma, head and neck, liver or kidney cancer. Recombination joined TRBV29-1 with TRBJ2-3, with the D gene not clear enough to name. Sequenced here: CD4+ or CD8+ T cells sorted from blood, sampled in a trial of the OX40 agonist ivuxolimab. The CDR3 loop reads CSVGQSTQYF. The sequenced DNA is TGCAGCGTTGGCCAGTCAACGCAGTATTTT.